This entry lists 9 T cell receptor beta chains sequenced from one sample in a study of blood T cell repertoires in COVID-19. Profiled with immunoSEQ multiplex PCR; TCRdb holds only in-frame clones, not every one. The table includes approximately 240,000 clones, approximately 86% detected once. Sequencing used peripheral blood. The source is a woman aged 25 to 39 who had recovered from COVID-19.

V gene TRBV6-1 combines with J gene TRBJ2-3, with TRBD2 matching 10 bases. V shed 3 bases and J 4 bases; nucleotides not matched to a gene: 7. This CDR3 is built from 16 residues. In germline, CDR1 is MNHNS, CDR2 SASEGT. Written as DNA, the CDR3 is TGTGCCAGCAGTGATTGGAGCGGGGGGGCCGCAGATACGCAGTATTTT. Translation: CASSDWSGGAADTQYF.

The V call is TRBV30, the J call TRBJ2-1; D might be TRBD2 (7 bases). Trimming removed 1 base from V and 15 bases from J, with 13 bases in between. The CDR3 spans 11 residues. Germline V gives CDR1 GTSNPN, CDR2 SVGIG (reference sequence). CDR3 in amino acids: CAWSGAGALFF. In nucleotides, the CDR3 is TGTGCCTGGAGTGGCGCGGGGGCGCTGTTCTTC.

The rearrangement links TRBV4-2 to TRBJ2-2; D is undetermined. Trimming stripped 4 bases from V and 3 bases from J, with 12 bases between. Germline V CDR1 and CDR2: LGHNA, YNFKEQ. There are 15 residues in the CDR3. The CDR3, as DNA: TGTGCCAGCAGCCCTTCAGACTTGTACACCGGGGAGCTGTTTTTT. This sequence encodes CASSPSDLYTGELFF.

The chain uses TRBV7-8 and TRBJ2-1; D unclear. Germline V lookup: CDR1 SGHVS, CDR2 FQNEAQ. Trimming took 3 bases from V and 12 from J, leaving 15 bases between them. This CDR3 region has 13 residues. The CDR3 loop reads CASSLLPEAGQFF. CDR3 DNA sequence: TGTGCCAGCAGCTTGCTCCCCGAGGCTGGGCAGTTCTTC.

J is TRBJ1-1 and V is TRBV5-4, with D possibly TRBD1 on 5 matching bases. The CDR3 is 13 residues long. V shed 0 bases and J shed 6 bases, with 9 bases lying between them. Germline assignment: CDR1 SGHNT and CDR2 YYREEE (reference sequence). CDR3 sequence: CASSLVQGSEAFF. The CDR3 coding sequence is TGTGCCAGCAGCTTGGTGCAGGGCTCTGAAGCTTTCTTT.

This sequence joins TRBV6-2 or TRBV6-3 and TRBJ2-1; D might be TRBD2 (5 bases). V lost 0 bases, J lost 8 bases, and 26 bases lay in between. CDR1 and CDR2 from the germline V gene are MNHEY and SVGEGT. CDR3 size: 19 residues. The CDR3 reads CASSYSIEAVLVPSDEQFF. As DNA, the CDR3 is TGTGCCAGCAGTTACTCGATCGAGGCCGTACTAGTTCCATCAGATGAGCAGTTCTTC.

This clone came up a few times. This chain uses TRBV10-2 with TRBJ2-7; TRBD2 aligns across 9 bases. CDR1 and CDR2 from the germline V gene are WSHSY and SAAADI. The CDR3 spans 14 residues. The V segment lost 5 bases and the J segment 6 bases; nucleotides outside the gene matches: 8. CDR3 sequence (DNA): TGCGCCAGCAGTCTATGGACTAGCGTCTCCGAGCAGTACTTC. This translates into CASSLWTSVSEQYF.

V usage is TRBV19 and J usage is TRBJ1-3; tentatively, D is TRBD1 (5 bases). The V gene lost 5 bases and the J gene lost 3 bases, with 11 bases spanning the gap. The CDR3 runs 14 residues. Germline V gives CDR1 LNHDA, CDR2 SQIVND (reference sequence). The CDR3 DNA reads as TGTGCCAGTAGTCTAGGGGCAGGTGGAAACACCATATATTTT. Translating it yields CASSLGAGGNTIYF. Variable domain in full (rest from reference TRBV19 and TRBJ1-3): DGGITQSPKYLFRKEGQNVTLSCEQNLNHDAMYWYRQDPGQGLRLIYYSQIVNDFQKGDIAEGYSVSREKKESFPLTVTSAQKNPTAFYLCASSLGAGGNTIYFGEGSWLTVV.

This chain connects TRBV12-5 to TRBJ1-2; tentatively, D is TRBD1 (5 bases). The CDR3 length is 16 residues. CDR1 is LGHNT, CDR2 FRNRAP, per germline. Trimming cost V 2 bases and J 2 bases, with 15 bases left between them. CDR3 region: CASGLSIGAANYGYTF. CDR3 DNA: TGTGCTAGTGGTTTGTCAATAGGGGCAGCCAACTATGGCTACACCTTC.